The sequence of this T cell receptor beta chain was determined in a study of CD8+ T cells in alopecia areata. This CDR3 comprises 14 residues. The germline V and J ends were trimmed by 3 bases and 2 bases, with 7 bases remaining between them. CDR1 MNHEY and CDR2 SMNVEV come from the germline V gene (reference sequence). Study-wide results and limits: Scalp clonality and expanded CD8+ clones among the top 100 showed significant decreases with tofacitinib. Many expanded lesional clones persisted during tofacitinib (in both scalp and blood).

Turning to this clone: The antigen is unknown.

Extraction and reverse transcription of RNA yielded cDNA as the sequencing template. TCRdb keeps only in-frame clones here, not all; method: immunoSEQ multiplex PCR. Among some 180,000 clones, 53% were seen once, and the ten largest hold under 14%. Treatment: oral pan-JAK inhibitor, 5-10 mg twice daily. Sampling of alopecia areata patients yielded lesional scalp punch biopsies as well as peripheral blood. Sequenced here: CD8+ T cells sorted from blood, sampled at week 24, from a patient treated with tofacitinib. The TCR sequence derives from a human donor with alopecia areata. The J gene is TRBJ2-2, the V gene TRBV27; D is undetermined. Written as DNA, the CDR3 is TGTGCCAGCAGTTTGAGTTCTAACACCGGGGAGCTGTTTTTT. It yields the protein CASSLSSNTGELFF.